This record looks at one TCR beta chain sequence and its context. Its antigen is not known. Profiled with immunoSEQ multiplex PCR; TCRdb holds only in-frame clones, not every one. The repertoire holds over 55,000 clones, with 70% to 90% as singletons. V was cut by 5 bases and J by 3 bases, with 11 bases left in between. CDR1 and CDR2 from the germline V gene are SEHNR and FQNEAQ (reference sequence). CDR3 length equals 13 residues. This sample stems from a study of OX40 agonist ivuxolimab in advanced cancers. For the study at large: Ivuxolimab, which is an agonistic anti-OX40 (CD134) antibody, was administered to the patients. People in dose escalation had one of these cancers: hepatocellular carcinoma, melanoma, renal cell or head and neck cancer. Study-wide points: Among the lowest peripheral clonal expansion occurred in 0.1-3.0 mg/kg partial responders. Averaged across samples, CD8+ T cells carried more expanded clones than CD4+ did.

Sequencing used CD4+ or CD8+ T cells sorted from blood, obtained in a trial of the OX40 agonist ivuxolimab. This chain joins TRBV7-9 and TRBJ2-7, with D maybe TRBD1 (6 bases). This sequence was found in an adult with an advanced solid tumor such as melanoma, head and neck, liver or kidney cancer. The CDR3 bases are TGTGCCAGCAGCCCCGGACAGCACTACGAGCAGTACTTC. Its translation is CASSPGQHYEQYF.